The 21 T cell receptor beta chains listed next were all sequenced from one sample in a study of cytomegalovirus exposure and HLA in healthy donors. In the PCR, 60 Vbeta and 13 Jbeta primers were used. Measured with immunoSEQ multiplex PCR; TCRdb has only the in-frame clones, and not every one. The sample has under 200,000 clones; roughly 70% are singletons. What was sequenced was PBMCs. All receptors derive from a woman under 30 in good health and CMV-seropositive.

This clone was observed a handful of times. The rearrangement joins TRBV5-4 to TRBJ1-1; 9 nucleotides line up with TRBD1. Germline V CDR1 and CDR2: SGHNT, YYREEE (reference sequence). Trimming cost V 4 bases and J 8 bases; bases outside gene matches: 9. CDR3 length: 14 residues. The CDR3 region is CASSLEFTGGEAFF. The CDR3 region has the DNA TGTGCCAGCAGCCTAGAATTTACAGGGGGCGAAGCTTTCTTT.

This chain uses TRBV9 with TRBJ1-1; maybe TRBD1 (5 bases). In germline, CDR1 is SGDLS, CDR2 YYNGEE. Trimming shortened V by 0 bases and J by 3 bases, and 9 bases separated the two germline ends. This CDR3 has 14 residues. In DNA, the CDR3 is TGTGCCAGCAGCGTAGAAGGGGTGGACACTGAAGCTTTCTTT. Its protein is CASSVEGVDTEAFF. The full variable domain, completed using reference TRBV9 and TRBJ1-1, is DSGVTQTPKHLITATGQRVTLRCSPRSGDLSVYWYQQSLDQGLQFLIQYYNGEERAKGNILERFSAQQFPDLHSELNLSSLELGDSALYFCASSVEGVDTEAFFGQGTRLTVV.

This chain joins TRBV7-6 and TRBJ2-7, with D perhaps TRBD2 (5 bases). This CDR3 has 13 residues. The V gene's germline CDR1 is SGHVS and CDR2 FNYEAQ. With 5 bases removed from V and 4 bases from J, the gap between germline ends came to 12 bases. The CDR3 here is CASSLNPGYEQYF. In nucleotides, the CDR3 is TGTGCCAGCAGCCTAAACCCGGGGTACGAGCAGTACTTC.

The chain is built from TRBV30 and TRBJ1-5, with TRBD1 as a possible D gene (6 bases). Germline V gene data show CDR1 as GTSNPN and CDR2 as SVGIG (reference sequence). This CDR3 contains 15 residues. Trimming removed 2 bases from V and 0 bases from J, with 11 bases in between. In DNA, the CDR3 is TGTGCCTGGAGTTCGGGAGGGGGTAGCAATCAGCCCCAGCATTTT. Translating gives CAWSSGGGSNQPQHF.

The rearrangement links TRBV19 to TRBJ1-2; D gene unclear. Germline loops: CDR1 LNHDA, CDR2 SQIVND (reference sequence). Trimming pared 6 bases from V and 0 bases from J, leaving 11 bases between. The CDR3 has 14 residues. The CDR3 region is CASSPGPPNYGYTF. In nucleotides, the CDR3 is TGTGCCAGTAGCCCGGGTCCACCTAACTATGGCTACACCTTC. The variable domain in full, completed from reference TRBV19 and TRBJ1-2, reads DGGITQSPKYLFRKEGQNVTLSCEQNLNHDAMYWYRQDPGQGLRLIYYSQIVNDFQKGDIAEGYSVSREKKESFPLTVTSAQKNPTAFYLCASSPGPPNYGYTFGSGTRLTVV.

The chain links TRBV19 to TRBJ2-7; TRBD1 agrees at 7 bases. The ends lost 1 base at V and 0 bases at J; junction bases unmatched: 6. CDR3 length: 16 residues. CDR1 LNHDA and CDR2 SQIVND come from the germline V gene (reference sequence). CDR3 amino acids: CASSIARGPTSYEQYF. CDR3 bases: TGTGCCAGTAGTATAGCTAGGGGGCCAACCTCCTACGAGCAGTACTTC.

The chain joins TRBV6-5 to TRBJ1-2; 7 nucleotides align to TRBD1. Germline V lookup: CDR1 MNHEY, CDR2 SVGAGI. The J segment lost 4 bases and the V segment lost 6 bases, leaving 8 bases of the junction unmatched. The CDR3 extends over 14 amino acids. The CDR3 region has the DNA TGTGCCAGCAGGGATCTACAGGGGTCCTATGGCTACACCTTC. Its protein product is CASRDLQGSYGYTF.

The rearrangement joins TRBV30 to TRBJ1-2; D unclear. Trimming took off 0 bases at V and 0 bases at J, with 17 bases between the two ends. Germline V CDR1 and CDR2: GTSNPN, SVGIG (reference sequence). The CDR3 sequence is 17 residues long. The CDR3 here is CAWSVSSLTNPNYGYTF. The DNA of the CDR3 is TGTGCCTGGAGTGTCTCATCCCTGACAAATCCTAACTATGGCTACACCTTC.

Points on this clone: The germline gene is not matched at one end of the junction; a read error may be the cause. This chain uses TRBV7-7 with TRBJ2-5; the D gene is possibly TRBD2 (6 bases). Matching the DNA end better, TRBJ2-7 makes the J call doubtful. CDR1 and CDR2 (germline): SSHAT, FNYEAQ (reference sequence). The CDR3 is 13 residues long. The CDR3 coding sequence is TGTGCTAGCAGCTCCGGGGGTTTGAACGAGCAGTACTTC. This gives the protein CASSSGGLNEQYF.

The rearrangement links TRBV7-8 to TRBJ1-5; D is unclear. Germline V lookup: CDR1 SGHVS, CDR2 FQNEAQ. V lost 5 bases to trimming and J lost 5 bases, with 16 bases between them. The CDR3 spans 15 residues. CDR3 bases: TGTGCCAGCAGCCTTGGACGGGAGGACCATCAGCCCCAGCATTTT. Its translation: CASSLGREDHQPQHF.

The rearrangement joins TRBV6-1 to TRBJ2-5, with D maybe TRBD2 (7 bases). Germline values: CDR1 MNHNS, CDR2 SASEGT. The CDR3 runs 15 residues. V was clipped by 1 base and J by 5 bases, with 14 bases between them. The CDR3 bases are TGTGCCAGCAGTGAAGGTGGGGGGGCCGTGGAGACCCAGTACTTC. Translated: CASSEGGGAVETQYF.

CDR3 protein: CASRNRGSEQYF. In DNA, the CDR3 is TGTGCCAGCAGAAATAGGGGTAGTGAGCAGTACTTC. The genes are TRBV7-9 and TRBJ2-7; D is possibly TRBD1 (5 bases). Deletions cut 6 bases from V and 7 bases from J, with 13 bases between. In germline, CDR1 is SEHNR, CDR2 FQNEAQ (reference sequence). The CDR3 loop spans 12 amino acids.

As regards this clone: A far larger clone is just one base off, so this is likely a read error. The V call is TRBV7-9, the J call TRBJ2-7, with 12 bases aligning to TRBD1. After removal of 5 bases from V and 2 bases from J, the junction contained 4 bases not matched to a gene. The CDR3 is 15 amino acids. Germline CDR1 and CDR2: SEHNR and FQNEAQ (reference sequence). The chain's CDR3 is CASSRDRGQPYEQYF. The DNA for the CDR3 is TGTGCCAGCAGCCGGGACAGGGGGCAGCCCTACGAGCAGTACTTC.

This clone was seen only once. This sequence joins TRBV10-3 and TRBJ2-1, with 7 bases that match TRBD1. V shed 10 bases, J shed 7 bases, and the junction held 10 bases outside the gene matches. Germline V lookup: CDR1 ENHRY, CDR2 SYGVKD. The CDR3 sequence is 13 residues long. For the CDR3, the DNA is TGTGCCAACTCTCCCGGACAGGAAAATGAGCAGTTCTTC. This gives the protein CANSPGQENEQFF.

CDR3 residues: CASRPPGQVYNEQFF. In DNA form, the CDR3 reads TGTGCCAGCAGACCACCCGGACAGGTATACAATGAGCAGTTCTTC. The chain joins TRBV5-6 to TRBJ2-1, with TRBD1 matching 7 bases. After removal of 5 bases from V and 4 bases from J, the junction contained 9 bases not matched to a gene. The CDR3 is 15 residues long. The germline V gene has CDR1 SGHDT and CDR2 YYEEEE.

The chain recombines TRBV30 with TRBJ1-4; maybe TRBD1 (6 bases). Germline assignment: CDR1 GTSNPN and CDR2 SVGIG (reference sequence). Trimming cost V 5 bases and J 4 bases, with 11 bases left between them. The CDR3 is 13 amino acids. As DNA, the CDR3 is TGTGCCTGGCGGTACAGGGATAATGAAAAACTGTTTTTT. Protein product: CAWRYRDNEKLFF. Supplemented by reference TRBV30 and TRBJ1-4, the full variable domain reads SQTIHQWPATLVQPVGSPLSLECTVEGTSNPNLYWYRQAAGRGLQLLFYSVGIGQISSEVPQNLSASRPQDRQFILSSKKLLLSDSGFYLCAWRYRDNEKLFFGSGTQLSVL.

This rearrangement joins TRBV28 to TRBJ2-5; 10 bases are a match to TRBD2. The CDR3 spans 16 residues. The J segment lost 5 bases and the V segment lost 3 bases, leaving 9 bases of the junction unmatched. Germline-derived CDR1 and CDR2 are MDHEN and SYDVKM. As DNA, the CDR3 is TGTGCCAGCAGTTTTCCTACTAGCGGGGAAAAGGAGACCCAGTACTTC. It is translated as CASSFPTSGEKETQYF.

The sample holds a few counts of this clone. The J gene is TRBJ1-3, the V gene TRBV19; TRBD1 matches at 7 bases. The CDR3 length is 15 residues. With 9 bases clipped from V and 0 bases from J, the junction kept 8 bases outside the gene matches. CDR1 and CDR2 (germline): LNHDA, SQIVND (reference sequence). CDR3 DNA sequence: TGTGCCAGCAGTGGACAGGACCCCTCTGGAAACACCATATATTTT. Encoded protein: CASSGQDPSGNTIYF.

The chain links TRBV5-4 to TRBJ1-4, with D unclear. V was clipped by 4 bases and J by 6 bases, with 10 bases between them. The CDR3 length is 13 residues. Germline V gene sequence: CDR1 SGHNT, CDR2 YYREEE (reference sequence). The DNA of the CDR3 is TGTGCCAGCAGCGTGACATTCGATGAAAAACTGTTTTTT. This sequence encodes CASSVTFDEKLFF.

The chain is built from TRBV28 and TRBJ1-5; TRBD1 is a possible D gene (5 bases). Per germline, CDR1 MDHEN and CDR2 SYDVKM. The CDR3 runs 15 residues. V lost 6 bases and J lost 2, with 14 bases in between. In DNA form, the CDR3 reads TGTGCCAGCAGGTTTGGGGGGTTTGGCAATCAGCCCCAGCATTTT. Translation: CASRFGGFGNQPQHF.

CDR3 protein: CASSGSADGTGGTQYF. The CDR3, as DNA: TGTGCCAGCAGTGGGTCGGCCGACGGTACGGGTGGTACGCAGTATTTT. J is TRBJ2-3 and V is TRBV2, with D hard to call. Trimming left V 4 bases short and J 8 bases short, with 22 bases between. From germline, CDR1 is SNHLY and CDR2 FYNNEI. The CDR3 covers 16 residues.